The next 2 T cell receptor beta chains were all read from a single sample in a study of cytomegalovirus exposure and HLA in healthy donors listed by TCRdb under 2017. Library creation used the immunoSEQ multiplex PCR assay. For the multiplex PCR, a mixture combining 60 forward primers for TCR Vbeta segments and 13 reverse primers for TCR Jbeta segments was used. The table comes from immuneACCESS by way of TCRdb, which keeps in-frame sequences with V and J called. Part of the clones is missing from these tables; in studies checked, under half for an unresolved V gene and the rest for unknown reasons. The sample records roughly 80,000 clones, roughly 76% of which are singletons. The ten largest account for around 7% of the sample. Sequenced sample: PBMCs. The receptors originated from a woman between 40 and 55 years old in good health and CMV-seronegative.

The chain has TRBV7-2 and TRBJ2-7, with a weak D call TRBD2 (5 bases). V was clipped by 0 bases and J by 3 bases, with 9 bases between them. Per germline, CDR1 SGHTA and CDR2 FQGNSA. This CDR3 is built from 14 residues. The CDR3 bases are TGTGCCAGCAGCTTAGCGGGGAGATACTACGAGCAGTACTTC. It specifies CASSLAGRYYEQYF. The full variable domain, completed using reference TRBV7-2 and TRBJ2-7, is GAGVSQSPSNKVTEKGKDVELRCDPISGHTALYWYRQSLGQGLEFLIYFQGNSAPDKSGLPSDRFSAERTGGSVSTLTIQRTQQEDSAVYLCASSLAGRYYEQYFGPGTRLTVT.

This chain joins TRBV5-4 and TRBJ2-5; D remains unclear. TRBJ2-7 matches the DNA end more closely, so the J call is doubtful. Germline V gene data show CDR1 as SGHNT and CDR2 as YYREEE (reference sequence). The CDR3 length is 11 residues. Here the CDR3 reads CASSSNYEQYF. CDR3 DNA: TGTGCCAGCAGCTCAAATTACGAGCAGTACTTC.